This T cell receptor beta chain was observed in a study of T cell responses to AZD1222 COVID-19 vaccine. Study-wide findings and caveats: Elevations in Spike-specific TCR breadth and depth followed administration of two AZD1222 doses. Donor demographics were predominantly white British with a female majority; clonal diversity may be underestimated. Just six or seven AZD1222 recipients tested seropositive at baseline.

Profiled with immunoSEQ multiplex PCR; TCRdb holds only in-frame clones, not every one. Counted here are more than 60,000 clones, more than 75% occurring once; the ten biggest clones make up 17%. For this clone: Its antigen is not identified.

V shed 6 bases and J 0 bases; nucleotides not matched to a gene: 4. Germline CDR1 and CDR2: MNHNY and SVGAGI (reference sequence). This CDR3 region has 14 residues. The specimen was peripheral blood, collected on day 0 of AZD1222 vaccination. The receptor comes from an adult in good health. J is TRBJ2-7 and V is TRBV6-6, with 8 bases that match TRBD1. As DNA, the CDR3 is TGTGCCAGCAGGGCAGGGGGCGCCTCCTACGAGCAGTACTTC. It specifies CASRAGGASYEQYF.